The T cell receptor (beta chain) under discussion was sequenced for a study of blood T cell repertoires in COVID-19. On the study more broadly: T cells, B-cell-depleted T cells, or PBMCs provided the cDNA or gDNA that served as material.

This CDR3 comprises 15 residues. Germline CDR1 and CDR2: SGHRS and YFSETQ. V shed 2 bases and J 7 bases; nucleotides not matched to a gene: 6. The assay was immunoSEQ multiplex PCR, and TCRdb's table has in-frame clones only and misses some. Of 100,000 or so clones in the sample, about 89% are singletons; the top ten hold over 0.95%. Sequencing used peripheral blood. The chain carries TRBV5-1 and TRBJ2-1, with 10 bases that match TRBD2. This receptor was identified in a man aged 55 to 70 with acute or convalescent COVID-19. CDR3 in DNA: TGCGCCAGCAGCTTTTCTAGCGGGAGAGGAAATGAGCAGTTCTTC. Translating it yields CASSFSSGRGNEQFF.